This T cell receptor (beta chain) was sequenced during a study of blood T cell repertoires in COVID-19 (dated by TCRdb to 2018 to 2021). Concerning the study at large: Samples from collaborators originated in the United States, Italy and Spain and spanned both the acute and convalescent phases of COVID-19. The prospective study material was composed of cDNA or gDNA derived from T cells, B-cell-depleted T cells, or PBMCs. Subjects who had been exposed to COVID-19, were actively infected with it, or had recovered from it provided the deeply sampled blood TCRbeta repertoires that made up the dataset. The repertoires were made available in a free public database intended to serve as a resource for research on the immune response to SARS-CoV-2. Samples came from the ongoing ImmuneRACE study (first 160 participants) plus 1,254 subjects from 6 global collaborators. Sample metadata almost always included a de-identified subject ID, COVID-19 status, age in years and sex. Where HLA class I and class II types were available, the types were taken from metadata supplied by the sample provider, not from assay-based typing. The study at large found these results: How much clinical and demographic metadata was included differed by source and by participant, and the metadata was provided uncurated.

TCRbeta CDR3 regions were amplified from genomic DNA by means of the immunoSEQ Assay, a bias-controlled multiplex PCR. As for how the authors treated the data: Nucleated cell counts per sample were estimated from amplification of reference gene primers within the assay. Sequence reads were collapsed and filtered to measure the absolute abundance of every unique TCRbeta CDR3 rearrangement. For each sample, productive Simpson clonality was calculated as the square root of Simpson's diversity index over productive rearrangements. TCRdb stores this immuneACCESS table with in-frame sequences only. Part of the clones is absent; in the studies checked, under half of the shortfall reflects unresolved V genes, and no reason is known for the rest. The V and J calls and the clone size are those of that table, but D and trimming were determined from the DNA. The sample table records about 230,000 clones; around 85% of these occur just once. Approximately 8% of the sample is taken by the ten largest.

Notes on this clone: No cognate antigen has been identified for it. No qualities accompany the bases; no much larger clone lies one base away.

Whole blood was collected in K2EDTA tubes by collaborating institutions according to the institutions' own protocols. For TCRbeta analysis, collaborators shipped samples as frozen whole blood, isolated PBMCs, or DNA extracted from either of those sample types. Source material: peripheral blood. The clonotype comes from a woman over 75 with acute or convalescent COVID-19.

The DNA reads TGTGCCAGCAGCTTGGTAGGCCTAGAAACAGATACGCAGTATTTT. Its translation reads: CASSLVGLETDTQYF. This chain is built from TRBV5-4 and TRBJ2-3; no D segment can be confidently identified. As encoded in the germline V gene (reference sequence), CDR1 is SGHNT while CDR2 is YYREEE. The CDR3 contains 15 residues, cysteine and phenylalanine counted. Only the CDR3 region is kept as DNA, spanning 45 bases read in frame from base 1. V gives up 0 bases and J gives up 3 bases, and the segment between their germline ends measures 11 bases.